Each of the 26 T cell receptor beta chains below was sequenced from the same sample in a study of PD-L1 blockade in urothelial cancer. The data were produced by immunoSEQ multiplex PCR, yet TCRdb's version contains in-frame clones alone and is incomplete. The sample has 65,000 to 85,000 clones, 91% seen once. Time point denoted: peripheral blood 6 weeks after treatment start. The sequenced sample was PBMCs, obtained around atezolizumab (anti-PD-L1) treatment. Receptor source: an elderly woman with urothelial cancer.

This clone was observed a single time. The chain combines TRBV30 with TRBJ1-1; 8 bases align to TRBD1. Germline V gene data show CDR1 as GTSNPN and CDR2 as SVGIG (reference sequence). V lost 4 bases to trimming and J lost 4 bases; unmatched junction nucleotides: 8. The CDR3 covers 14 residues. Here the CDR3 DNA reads TGTGCCTGGATCAGAAAGGACAGGGCCACTGAAGCTTTCTTT. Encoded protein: CAWIRKDRATEAFF.

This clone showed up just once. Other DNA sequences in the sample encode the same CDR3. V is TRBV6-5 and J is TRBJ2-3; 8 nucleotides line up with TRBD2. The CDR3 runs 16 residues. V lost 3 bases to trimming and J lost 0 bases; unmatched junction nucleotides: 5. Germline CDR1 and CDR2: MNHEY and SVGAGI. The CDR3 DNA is TGTGCCAGCAGTTATGGTCTAGCGGGCAGCACAGATACGCAGTATTTT. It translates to CASSYGLAGSTDTQYF.

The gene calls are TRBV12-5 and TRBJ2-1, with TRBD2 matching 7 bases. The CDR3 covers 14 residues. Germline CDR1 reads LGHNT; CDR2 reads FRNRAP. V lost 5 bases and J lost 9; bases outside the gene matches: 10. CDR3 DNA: TGTGCTAGTGGTATGAGCGGGAATCAGATTGAGCAGTTCTTC. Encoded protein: CASGMSGNQIEQFF.

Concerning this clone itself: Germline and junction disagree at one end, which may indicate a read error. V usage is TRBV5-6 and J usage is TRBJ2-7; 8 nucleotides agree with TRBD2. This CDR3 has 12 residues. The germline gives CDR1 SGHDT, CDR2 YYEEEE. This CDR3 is CASSLGGLGVGF. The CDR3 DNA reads TGTGCCAGCAGCTTGGGGGGACTAGGGGTGGGCTTC. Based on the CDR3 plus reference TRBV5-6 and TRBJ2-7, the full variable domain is DAGVTQSPTHLIKTRGQQVTLRCSPKSGHDTVSWYQQALGQGPQFIFQYYEEEERQRGNFPDRFSGHQFPNYSSELNVNALLLGDSALYLCASSLGGLGVGFGPGTRLTVT.

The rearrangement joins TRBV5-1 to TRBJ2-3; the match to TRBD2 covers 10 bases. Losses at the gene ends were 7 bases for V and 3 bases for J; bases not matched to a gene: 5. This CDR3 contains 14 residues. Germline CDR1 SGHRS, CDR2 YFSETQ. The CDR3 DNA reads TGCGCCAGCGCCCGGACTAGCGGAACAGATACGCAGTATTTT. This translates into CASARTSGTDTQYF.

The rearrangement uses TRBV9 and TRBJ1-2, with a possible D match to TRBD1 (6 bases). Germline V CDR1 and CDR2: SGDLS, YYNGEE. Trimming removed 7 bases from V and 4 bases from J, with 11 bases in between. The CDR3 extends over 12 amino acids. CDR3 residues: CASARDIYGYTF. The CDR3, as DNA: TGTGCCAGCGCCCGGGACATCTATGGCTACACCTTC.

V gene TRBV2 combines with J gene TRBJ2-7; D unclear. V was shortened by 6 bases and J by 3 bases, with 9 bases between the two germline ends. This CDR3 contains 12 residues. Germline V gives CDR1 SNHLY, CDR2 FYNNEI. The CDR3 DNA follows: TGTGCCAGCAGCGAGCAAGTCTACGAGCAGTACTTC. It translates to CASSEQVYEQYF.

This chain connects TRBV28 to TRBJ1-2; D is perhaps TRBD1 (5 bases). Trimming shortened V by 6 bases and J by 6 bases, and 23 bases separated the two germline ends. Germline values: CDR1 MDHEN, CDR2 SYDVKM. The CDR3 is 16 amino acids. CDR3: CASSPTLGVRKHGYTF. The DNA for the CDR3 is TGTGCCAGCAGCCCCACCTTAGGGGTCCGAAAGCATGGCTACACCTTC.

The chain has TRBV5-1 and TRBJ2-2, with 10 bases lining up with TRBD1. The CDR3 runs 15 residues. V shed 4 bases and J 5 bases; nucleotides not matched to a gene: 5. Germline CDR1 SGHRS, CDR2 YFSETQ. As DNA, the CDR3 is TGCGCCAGCAGCCCGGACAGGGGGTTTACCGGGGAGCTGTTTTTT. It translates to CASSPDRGFTGELFF.

The CDR3 sequence: CASSDREGGGNTEAFF. CDR3 sequence (DNA): TGTGCCAGCAGTGACAGGGAAGGTGGCGGGAACACTGAAGCTTTCTTT. The rearrangement links TRBV7-9 to TRBJ1-1; TRBD1 matches at 7 bases. Germline V gives CDR1 SEHNR, CDR2 FQNEAQ (reference sequence). V lost 6 bases, J lost 1 base, and 11 bases stayed unmatched. The CDR3 is 16 residues long.

CDR3 nucleotides: TGTGCCAGCAGCTTGGAGACTAGCGTGTTGAGCTCCTACAATGAGCAGTTCTTC. Amino acids: CASSLETSVLSSYNEQFF. The chain recombines TRBV5-4 with TRBJ2-1; TRBD2 aligns across 8 bases. V was pared by 0 bases and J by 0 bases, with 8 bases of the junction left unmatched. CDR3 size: 18 residues. Germline CDR1 reads SGHNT; CDR2 reads YYREEE (reference sequence).

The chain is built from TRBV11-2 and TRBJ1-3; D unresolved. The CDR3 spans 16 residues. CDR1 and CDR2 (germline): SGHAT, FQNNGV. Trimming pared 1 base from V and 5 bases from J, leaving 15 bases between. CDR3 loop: CASSLVGGQRRNTIYF. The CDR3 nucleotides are TGTGCCAGCAGCTTAGTAGGAGGTCAGCGTAGAAACACCATATATTTT.

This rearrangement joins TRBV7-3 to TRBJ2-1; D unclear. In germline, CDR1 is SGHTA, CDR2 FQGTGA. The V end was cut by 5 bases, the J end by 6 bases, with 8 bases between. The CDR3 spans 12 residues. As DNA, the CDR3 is TGTGCCAGCAGCCCAAGCCCCAATGAGCAGTTCTTC. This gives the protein CASSPSPNEQFF.

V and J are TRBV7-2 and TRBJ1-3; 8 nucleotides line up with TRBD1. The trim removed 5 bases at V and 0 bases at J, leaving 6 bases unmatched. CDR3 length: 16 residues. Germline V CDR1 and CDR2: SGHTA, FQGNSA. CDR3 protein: CASSVGTGLSGNTIYF. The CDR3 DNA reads TGTGCCAGCAGCGTCGGGACAGGCCTCTCTGGAAACACCATATATTTT.

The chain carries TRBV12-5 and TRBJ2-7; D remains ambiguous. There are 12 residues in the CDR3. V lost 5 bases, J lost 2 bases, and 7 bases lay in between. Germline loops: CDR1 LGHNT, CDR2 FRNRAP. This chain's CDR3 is CASGKDTYEQYF. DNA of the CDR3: TGTGCTAGTGGTAAAGACACCTACGAGCAGTACTTC. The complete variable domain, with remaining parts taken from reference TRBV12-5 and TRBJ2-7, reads DARVTQTPRHKVTEMGQEVTMRCQPILGHNTVFWYRQTMMQGLELLAYFRNRAPLDDSGMPKDRFSAEMPDATLATLKIQPSEPRDSAVYFCASGKDTYEQYFGPGTRLTVT.

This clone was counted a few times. The CDR3 loop is CASSLGTVNTEAFF. The CDR3 DNA sequence: TGTGCCAGCAGCCTAGGGACAGTGAACACTGAAGCTTTCTTT. V is TRBV2 and J is TRBJ1-1, with 7 bases lining up with TRBD1. The CDR3 extends over 14 amino acids. Losses at the gene ends were 6 bases for V and 0 bases for J; bases not matched to a gene: 4. Per germline, CDR1 SNHLY and CDR2 FYNNEI.

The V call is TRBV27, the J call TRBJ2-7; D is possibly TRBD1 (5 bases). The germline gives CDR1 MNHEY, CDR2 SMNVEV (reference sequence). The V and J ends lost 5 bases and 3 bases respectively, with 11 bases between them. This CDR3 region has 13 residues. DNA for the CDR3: TGTGCCAGCAGTCGGTTAACAGGCTACGAGCAGTACTTC. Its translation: CASSRLTGYEQYF.

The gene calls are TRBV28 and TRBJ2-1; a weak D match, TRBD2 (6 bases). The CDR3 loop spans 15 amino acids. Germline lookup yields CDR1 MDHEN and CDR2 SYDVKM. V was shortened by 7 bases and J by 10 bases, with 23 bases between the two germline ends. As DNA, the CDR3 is TGTGCCAGCAAAAGCCCGGGACTCTCTCAAGTCGAGCAGTTCTTC. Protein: CASKSPGLSQVEQFF.

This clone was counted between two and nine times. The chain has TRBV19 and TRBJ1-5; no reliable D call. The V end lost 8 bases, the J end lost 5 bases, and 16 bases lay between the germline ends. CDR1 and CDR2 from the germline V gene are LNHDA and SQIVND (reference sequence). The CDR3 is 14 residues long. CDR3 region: CASSSTETYQPQHF. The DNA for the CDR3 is TGTGCCAGTTCTTCAACAGAAACTTATCAGCCCCAGCATTTT.

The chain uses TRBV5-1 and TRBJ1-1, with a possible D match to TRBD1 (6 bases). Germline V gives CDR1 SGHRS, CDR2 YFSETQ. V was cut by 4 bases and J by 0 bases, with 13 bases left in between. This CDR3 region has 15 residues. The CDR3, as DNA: TGCGCCAGCAGCGGGGGGGGCGTGATGAACACTGAAGCTTTCTTT. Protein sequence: CASSGGGVMNTEAFF.

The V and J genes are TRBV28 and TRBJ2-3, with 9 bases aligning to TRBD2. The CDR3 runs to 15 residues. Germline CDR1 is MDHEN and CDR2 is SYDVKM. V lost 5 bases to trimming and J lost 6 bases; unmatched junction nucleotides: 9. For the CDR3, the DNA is TGTGCCAGCAGTCCACCCCCCGGACTAGCGGATACGCAGTATTTT. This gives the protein CASSPPPGLADTQYF. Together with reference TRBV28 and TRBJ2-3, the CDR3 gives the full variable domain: DVKVTQSSRYLVKRTGEKVFLECVQDMDHENMFWYRQDPGLGLRLIYFSYDVKMKEKGDIPEGYSVSREKKERFSLILESASTNQTSMYLCASSPPPGLADTQYFGPGTRLTVL.

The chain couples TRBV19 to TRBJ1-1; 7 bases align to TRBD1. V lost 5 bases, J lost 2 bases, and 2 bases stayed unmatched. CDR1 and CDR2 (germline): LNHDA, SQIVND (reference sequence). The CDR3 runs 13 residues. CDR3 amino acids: CASSGDRNTEAFF. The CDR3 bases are TGTGCCAGTAGTGGGGACAGAAACACTGAAGCTTTCTTT. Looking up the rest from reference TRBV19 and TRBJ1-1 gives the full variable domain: DGGITQSPKYLFRKEGQNVTLSCEQNLNHDAMYWYRQDPGQGLRLIYYSQIVNDFQKGDIAEGYSVSREKKESFPLTVTSAQKNPTAFYLCASSGDRNTEAFFGQGTRLTVV.

The CDR3 nucleotides are TGTGCCATCAGAGGACTAGCGGGAATAGATACGCAGTATTTT. This sequence encodes CAIRGLAGIDTQYF. The chain is built from TRBV10-3 and TRBJ2-3; 12 positions match TRBD2. CDR1 and CDR2 from the germline V gene are ENHRY and SYGVKD. J lost 5 bases, V lost 6 bases, and 3 bases had no gene match. This CDR3 spans 14 amino acids.

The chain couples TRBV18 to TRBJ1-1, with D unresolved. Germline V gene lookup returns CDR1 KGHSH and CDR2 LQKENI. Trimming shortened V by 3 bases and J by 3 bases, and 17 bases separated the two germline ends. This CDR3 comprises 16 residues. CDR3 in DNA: TGTGCCAGCTCACCCCTGGCGGCCTTCGGGGACACTGAAGCTTTCTTT. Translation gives CASSPLAAFGDTEAFF.

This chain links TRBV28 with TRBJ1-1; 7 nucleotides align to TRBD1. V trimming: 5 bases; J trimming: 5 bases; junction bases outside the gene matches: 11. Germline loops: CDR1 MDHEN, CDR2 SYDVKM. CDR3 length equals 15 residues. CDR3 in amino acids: CASSPPTGVGTEAFF. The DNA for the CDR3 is TGTGCCAGCAGTCCACCAACAGGGGTGGGGACTGAAGCTTTCTTT.

In DNA, the CDR3 is TGTGCCAGCAGTTTCCGAGGAACCTACGAGCAGTACTTC. Translating it yields CASSFRGTYEQYF. This chain connects TRBV28 to TRBJ2-7; D gene ambiguous. The V and J ends lost 3 bases and 2 bases respectively, with 8 bases between them. The germline CDR1 and CDR2 sequences are MDHEN and SYDVKM. This CDR3 spans 13 amino acids.